The 20 T cell receptor beta chains presented below share a single source sample, sequenced in a study of cytomegalovirus exposure and HLA in healthy donors. PCR primers comprised 60 Vbeta and 13 Jbeta primers. Libraries were prepared by immunoSEQ multiplex PCR; TCRdb keeps only in-frame clonotypes and omits some of them. The sample includes about 99,000 clones, around 82% seen only once; the top ten take approximately 2%. Sequencing was done on a sample of PBMCs. The receptors here all came from a woman aged 40-49 years in good health and CMV-seronegative.

This chain connects TRBV5-4 to TRBJ2-5; unclear D gene. The last part of the DNA fits TRBJ2-7 better; the J call may be wrong. Germline V gene data show CDR1 as SGHNT and CDR2 as YYREEE (reference sequence). The CDR3 totals 14 residues. The CDR3 DNA is TGTGCCAGCAGCTTGGGACTCTTCGACTACGAGCAGTACTTC. It translates to CASSLGLFDYEQYF.

The CDR3 loop reads CASSGGTGAPFDIQYF. The CDR3 bases are TGTGCCAGCAGTGGGGGGACAGGAGCCCCTTTTGACATTCAGTACTTC. The chain combines TRBV28 with TRBJ2-4; TRBD1 agrees at 8 bases. V dropped 5 bases and J dropped 8; count of bases not matched to a gene: 14. The CDR3 runs 16 residues. Germline V gene lookup returns CDR1 MDHEN and CDR2 SYDVKM.

The rearrangement joins TRBV7-9 to TRBJ2-5; 7 bases map to TRBD1. The germline CDR1 and CDR2 sequences are SEHNR and FQNEAQ (reference sequence). Trimming at V came to 2 bases and at J to 9 bases, leaving 3 bases not matched to a gene. The CDR3 is made up of 12 amino acids. The DNA of the CDR3 is TGTGCCAGCAGCTTACACCAGGGGGCCCAGTACTTC. Its protein is CASSLHQGAQYF.

This sequence joins TRBV5-1 and TRBJ2-7; tentative D call: TRBD1 (6 bases). The germline V gene encodes CDR1 SGHRS and CDR2 YFSETQ. The CDR3 totals 13 residues. V was trimmed by 1 base and J by 12 bases, leaving 17 bases between them. As DNA, the CDR3 is TGCGCCAGCAGCTTGACGAACCGGGACACGGTGTACTTC. Its protein is CASSLTNRDTVYF.

The chain uses TRBV7-8 and TRBJ1-3, with 11 nucleotides matching TRBD1. The V gene end was trimmed by 5 bases and the J gene end by 0 bases; junction bases not matched to a gene: 12. This CDR3 has 19 amino acids. Per germline, CDR1 SGHVS and CDR2 FQNEAQ. The CDR3 protein is CASSREGDRGTSSGNTIYF. The CDR3 region has the DNA TGTGCCAGCAGCAGAGAGGGGGACAGGGGGACCAGCTCTGGAAACACCATATATTTT.

The chain links TRBV7-2 to TRBJ2-2; TRBD1 matches at 8 bases. The CDR3 sequence is 14 residues long. J gave up 6 bases and V 5 bases, and 5 bases lay outside the gene matches. Germline CDR1 SGHTA, CDR2 FQGNSA. The CDR3 bases are TGTGCCAGCAGCACGTACAGGGGGGCCGGGGAGCTGTTTTTT. Its protein is CASSTYRGAGELFF.

The V gene is TRBV30, the J gene TRBJ2-5; D might be TRBD2 (5 bases). TRBJ2-7 matches the DNA end more closely, so the J call is doubtful. The CDR3 covers 14 residues. Germline CDR1 GTSNPN, CDR2 SVGIG (reference sequence). Here the CDR3 reads CAWSVGREPYEQYF. For the CDR3, the DNA is TGTGCCTGGAGTGTTGGTAGGGAGCCGTACGAGCAGTACTTC.

This sequence joins TRBV4-3 and TRBJ2-5, with 9 nucleotides matching TRBD2. Trimming took 4 bases from V and 2 from J; bases not matched to a gene: 5. This CDR3 region has 15 residues. The V gene's germline CDR1 is LGHNA and CDR2 YSLEER. CDR3 sequence (DNA): TGCGCCAGCAGCCGCGGGACTAGCAGACAAGAGACCCAGTACTTC. Encoded protein: CASSRGTSRQETQYF.

In its sample, this clone was seen once. The chain uses TRBV10-3 and TRBJ2-5, with D possibly TRBD2 on 5 matching bases. Germline-derived CDR1 and CDR2 are ENHRY and SYGVKD. The CDR3 length is 11 residues. V lost 3 bases to trimming and J lost 6 bases, with 5 bases between them. The CDR3 reads CAISDGKTQYF. The CDR3 DNA sequence: TGTGCCATCAGTGACGGGAAGACCCAGTACTTC.

This clone occurred once. This sequence joins TRBV4-3 and TRBJ2-7, with 10 bases identical to TRBD2. Germline CDR1 and CDR2: LGHNA and YSLEER. The V segment lost 3 bases and the J segment 3 bases; nucleotides outside the gene matches: 5. CDR3 length equals 15 residues. The CDR3 DNA sequence: TGCGCCAGCAGCCAGGTACTAGCGGGGAACTACGAGCAGTACTTC. Protein product: CASSQVLAGNYEQYF.

V usage is TRBV21-1 and J usage is TRBJ2-7; TRBD2 was called by the table and not checked on the DNA. TRBV21-1 is given as a pseudogene. The CDR3 sequence is 15 residues long. For the CDR3, the DNA is TGTGCCAGCAGCAAAGGAACTAGCGGGTCAGGGGAGCAGTACTTC. It specifies CASSKGTSGSGEQYF.

The rearrangement joins TRBV11-2 to TRBJ2-2, with D uncertain. Trimming removed 1 base at V and 3 bases at J, with 12 bases between. The CDR3 has 16 amino acids. The V gene's germline CDR1 is SGHAT and CDR2 FQNNGV. The CDR3 bases are TGTGCCAGCAGCTTAGGCCTAATTGGTGACACCGGGGAGCTGTTTTTT. Its protein product is CASSLGLIGDTGELFF.

The rearrangement joins TRBV7-2 to TRBJ1-1, with D hard to call. Trimming stripped 1 base from V and 8 bases from J, with 11 bases between. This CDR3 is built from 13 residues. Germline V gene lookup returns CDR1 SGHTA and CDR2 FQGNSA. CDR3 sequence: CASSLGGLVEAFF. The CDR3 DNA reads TGTGCCAGCAGCTTAGGCGGTCTAGTAGAAGCTTTCTTT.

The sample holds a few counts of this clone. V gene TRBV28 combines with J gene TRBJ2-5, with 7 bases fitting TRBD2. This CDR3 spans 13 amino acids. The ends lost 6 bases at V and 7 bases at J; junction bases unmatched: 8. The germline CDR1 and CDR2 sequences are MDHEN and SYDVKM. The CDR3 region has the DNA TGTGCCAGCAGGGCACCGGGACTATCGACCCAGTACTTC. Its translation is CASRAPGLSTQYF.

The V and J genes are TRBV6-5 and TRBJ2-7; D gene ambiguous. The V end was cut by 5 bases, the J end by 3 bases, with 11 bases between. The germline gives CDR1 MNHEY, CDR2 SVGAGI. There are 13 residues in the CDR3. As DNA, the CDR3 is TGTGCCAGCAGTCCTCGGTCCCACTACGAGCAGTACTTC. It codes for CASSPRSHYEQYF.

V usage is TRBV7-8 and J usage is TRBJ2-6; unclear D gene. V dropped 4 bases and J dropped 4 bases, with 8 bases sitting between them. The germline CDR1 and CDR2 sequences are SGHVS and FQNEAQ. The CDR3 covers 14 residues. The chain's CDR3 is CASSYSTGANVLTF. The CDR3 bases are TGTGCCAGCAGCTACAGTACGGGGGCCAACGTCCTGACTTTC.

The V gene is TRBV9, the J gene TRBJ2-2, with D perhaps matching TRBD1 (5 bases). Deletions cut 1 base from V and 5 bases from J, with 6 bases between. Germline assignment: CDR1 SGDLS and CDR2 YYNGEE. The CDR3 loop spans 13 amino acids. CDR3 nucleotides: TGTGCCAGCAGCGTACAGGGTACCGGGGAGCTGTTTTTT. Translated, it gives CASSVQGTGELFF.

The chain is built from TRBV28 and TRBJ2-7; TRBD2 matches 7 bases. The V gene end was trimmed by 3 bases and the J gene end by 3 bases; junction bases not matched to a gene: 8. The CDR3 is 15 amino acids. Germline V gene sequence: CDR1 MDHEN, CDR2 SYDVKM. The DNA for the CDR3 is TGTGCCAGCAGTTTGGGGCTAGCGGTAATCTACGAGCAGTACTTC. Its protein product is CASSLGLAVIYEQYF.

The CDR3: CASEGSGANTGELFF. The CDR3 nucleotides read TGTGCCAGTGAGGGCTCAGGCGCGAACACCGGGGAGCTGTTTTTT. The chain joins TRBV6-1 to TRBJ2-2; perhaps TRBD2 as D (5 bases). Trimming stripped 9 bases from V and 0 bases from J, with 14 bases between. This CDR3 region has 15 residues. CDR1 and CDR2 from the germline V gene are MNHNS and SASEGT.

J is TRBJ2-4 and V is TRBV25-1; TRBD1 matches 7 bases. J gave up 2 bases and V 4 bases, and 8 bases lay outside the gene matches. Germline CDR1 is MGHDK and CDR2 is SYGVNS. The CDR3 has 16 amino acids. The CDR3 coding sequence is TGTGCCAGCAGTGCCACAGGGGATGGGACCAAAAACATTCAGTACTTC. It yields the protein CASSATGDGTKNIQYF.